This is a list of T cell receptor beta chains from one sample in a study of blood T cell repertoires in COVID-19. The assay was immunoSEQ multiplex PCR, and TCRdb's table has in-frame clones only and misses some. The table records 370,000 or so clones, around 84% of them present only once. Sequenced input: peripheral blood. These receptors were obtained from a human donor with acute or convalescent COVID-19. The donor label of this sample is uncertain. Both conserved end residues are part of each CDR3. A D gene is named only where the DNA matches it firmly. Part of the rows lack a size; the others show once, few, many or a class for expanded clones.

cdr3_length	clone_size	d_call	v_call	j_call	cdr3_nt	cdr3_aa
15	-	-	TRBV7-6	TRBJ1-3	TGTGCCAGCAGCTCCCAGGGTTATTCGGGAAACACCATATATTTT	CASSSQGYSGNTIYF
15	-	TRBD1	TRBV18	TRBJ1-1	TGTGCCAGCTCACCACGGACAGGGGTAGACACTGAAGCTTTCTTT	CASSPRTGVDTEAFF
14	-	-	TRBV19	TRBJ2-7	TGTGCCAGTAGAGAGACCGGGACATTCAACGAGCAGTACTTC	CASRETGTFNEQYF
15	-	TRBD2	TRBV5-8	TRBJ2-1	TGTGCCAGCAGCTTGGGGGACTACTTCAACAATGAGCAGTTCTTC	CASSLGDYFNNEQFF
15	-	-	TRBV3-1/TRBV3-2	TRBJ1-2	TGTGCCAGCAGCCAAGATATAGGGGGGGCCTATGGCTACACCTTC	CASSQDIGGAYGYTF
13	-	-	TRBV7-9	TRBJ2-2	TGTGCCAGCAGCCGCGGGGCCCCCGGGGAGCTGTTTTTT	CASSRGAPGELFF
15	-	-	TRBV28	TRBJ1-3	TGTGCCAGCAGTTTATGGAGCGGAGCTGGAAACACCATATATTTT	CASSLWSGAGNTIYF
16	few	-	TRBV6-5	TRBJ1-2	TGTGCCAGCAGTTACTATCAACAGGGTCCCATACGTGGCTACACCTTC	CASSYYQQGPIRGYTF
15	few	TRBD1	TRBV20-1	TRBJ1-2	TGCAGTGCTAGTTCTTCGGCAGTCCAGGGGGATGGCTACACCTTC	CSASSSAVQGDGYTF
14	-	-	TRBV2	TRBJ1-1	TGTGCCAGCAAGAGCCAGGGTCTGGACACTGAAGCTTTCTTT	CASKSQGLDTEAFF
15	-	-	TRBV2	TRBJ1-2	TGTGCCAGCAGTGTCGAGGGTCTCACTAACTATGGCTACACCTTC	CASSVEGLTNYGYTF
17	-	-	TRBV6-2/TRBV6-3	TRBJ2-2	TGTGCCAGCAGTTACGCCAGACATTTCGCGAACACCGGGGAGCTGTTTTTT	CASSYARHFANTGELFF
16	-	TRBD2	TRBV6-5	TRBJ2-5	TGTGCCAGCAGTTACTCGATGCCGGGAGGGCCGGAGACCCAGTACTTC	CASSYSMPGGPETQYF
14	-	-	TRBV30	TRBJ1-6	TGTGCCTGGAGTGTGGAGGGGCGAGGTTCACCCCTCCACTTT	CAWSVEGRGSPLHF
15	-	-	TRBV28	TRBJ2-5	TGTGCCAGCAGTTTGGGGGGACAGAGGGGGGAGACCCAGTACTTC	CASSLGGQRGETQYF
13	once	-	TRBV11-2	TRBJ1-1	TGTGCCAGCAGCTTATCAGTCTACACTGAAGCTTTCTTT	CASSLSVYTEAFF
13	few	-	TRBV12-3/TRBV12-4	TRBJ2-7	TGTGCCAGCAGTTTACCCCCCCTCTACGAGCAGTACTTC	CASSLPPLYEQYF
15	-	-	TRBV3-1/TRBV3-2	TRBJ2-2	TGTGCCAGCAGGCTAAATGGACATCGCACCGGGGAGCTGTTTTTT	CASRLNGHRTGELFF
15	once	-	TRBV30	TRBJ1-2	TGTGCCTGGAGTCAGGCCCTCAGGGCAGGGGTTGGCTACACCTTC	CAWSQALRAGVGYTF
14	once	-	TRBV5-1	TRBJ1-5	TGCGCCAGCAGGCCGGACTCGCTCAATCAGCCCCAGCATTTT	CASRPDSLNQPQHF
17	-	TRBD2	TRBV7-8	TRBJ2-5	TGTGCCAGCAGCTTAGGTATTCTAGCGGGGGTCAGGGAGACCCAGTACTTC	CASSLGILAGVRETQYF
16	once	TRBD1	TRBV3-1/TRBV3-2	TRBJ1-6	TGTGCCAGCGGACAGGGTTTAAGCTCCTATAATTCACCCCTCCACTTT	CASGQGLSSYNSPLHF
13	-	-	TRBV7-9	TRBJ2-7	TGTGCCAGCAGCCCCCCTGGGGGCAGCGAGCAGTACTTC	CASSPPGGSEQYF
13	-	TRBD1	TRBV7-2	TRBJ1-6	TGTGCCAGCAGCTTAAATCGGGACAGGGTACTCCACTTT	CASSLNRDRVLHF
11	-	-	TRBV30	TRBJ2-7	TGTGCCTGGAGTGACAGATACGAGCAGTACTTC	CAWSDRYEQYF
17	once	TRBD1	TRBV4-1	TRBJ1-2	TGCGCCAGCAGCCAGATAGACAGGGCCGAAGGCCCCTATGGCTACACCTTC	CASSQIDRAEGPYGYTF
15	-	TRBD1	TRBV30	TRBJ1-2	TGTGCCTGGAACCGTGGGACAGGGGCGTATGATGGCTACACCTTC	CAWNRGTGAYDGYTF
13	-	-	TRBV2	TRBJ1-5	TGTGCCAGCGGGAGGAGGGAAAATCAGCCCCAGCATTTT	CASGRRENQPQHF